A selection of T cell receptor beta chains follows, all from one sample in a study of molecular identifiers for immune sequencing clone quantification. TCRdb analysed the PCR reads with MiXCR anew, one entry per CDR3 protein. This table holds some 89,000 distinct CDR3 sequences, 20% to 25% found once. The sequencing input was naive CD8+ T cells from blood, with Jurkat cell RNA spiked in. The receptors derive from a human donor in good health. Some libraries in this study had Jurkat cell RNA spiked in. The CDR3 runs from the conserved cysteine through the conserved F or W. Each record gives: D gene, clone size, V gene, J gene, CDR3 length, CDR3 protein, CDR3 DNA. A D gene is named only where the DNA matches it firmly. Clone size is not always given. Where it is, it says once, few, many or a class for expanded clones.

>.|.|TRBV4-2|TRBJ2-5|14
CASSQLRGRETQYF
TGTGCCAGCAGCCAGCTCAGGGGAAGGGAGACCCAGTACTTC
>.|.|TRBV7-8|TRBJ2-3|15
CASSLTQRCGDTQYF
TGTGCCAGCAGCTTGACCCAGAGGTGTGGAGATACGCAGTATTTT
>.|many|TRBV13|TRBJ1-1|13
CASSLGAYGEAFF
TGTGCCAGCAGCTTAGGGGCCTATGGTGAAGCTTTCTTT
>TRBD1|.|TRBV19|TRBJ2-1|16
CASSINPGQGYNEQFF
TGTGCCAGTAGTATAAACCCGGGACAGGGCTACAATGAGCAGTTCTTC
>.|.|TRBV27|TRBJ1-1|14
CASSLQGFNTEAFF
TGTGCCAGCAGTTTACAGGGTTTTAACACTGAAGCTTTCTTT
>.|many|TRBV9|TRBJ2-2|17
CASSAEQGNPNTGELFF
TGTGCCAGCAGCGCGGAGCAGGGGAATCCGAACACCGGGGAGCTGTTTTTT
>.|few|TRBV11-2|TRBJ2-7|14
CASSLEVGGWEQYF
TGTGCCAGCAGCTTAGAAGTGGGGGGTTGGGAGCAGTACTTC
>.|.|TRBV19|TRBJ2-7|11
CASSPGSEQYF
TGTGCCAGTAGTCCAGGGTCCGAGCAGTACTTC
>TRBD2|many|TRBV4-3|TRBJ2-3|17
CASSQEIPAGGADTQYF
TGCGCCAGCAGCCAAGAAATTCCAGCGGGGGGCGCAGATACGCAGTATTTT
>.|many|TRBV11-2|TRBJ2-1|13
CASSPPDYNEQFF
TGTGCCAGCAGCCCCCCCGACTACAATGAGCAGTTCTTC
>TRBD2|many|TRBV5-4|TRBJ2-3|15
CASSFSSGGADTQYF
TGTGCCAGCAGCTTCTCTAGCGGGGGCGCAGATACGCAGTATTTT
>.|many|TRBV4-3|TRBJ1-1|16
CASSQDSTGSSTEAFF
TGCGCCAGCAGCCAAGATAGTACCGGGTCCTCCACTGAAGCTTTCTTT
>.|many|TRBV21-1|TRBJ2-3|12
CASSSLPNTQYF
TGTGCCAGCAGCAGCCTCCCAAATACGCAGTATTTT
>.|.|TRBV6-1|TRBJ1-1|16
CASSDLPGTLDTGAFF
TGTGCCAGCAGCGACCTGCCAGGGACTCTGGACACTGGAGCTTTCTTT
>.|many|TRBV28|TRBJ2-3|14
CATNTLGGTDTQYF
TGTGCCACCAATACCCTCGGGGGCACAGATACGCAGTATTTT
>.|many|TRBV4-1|TRBJ2-7|15
CASKLRGTGHYEQYF
TGCGCCAGTAAACTAAGGGGCACAGGGCACTACGAGCAGTACTTC
>.|few|TRBV30|TRBJ2-7|11
CAWSETYEQYF
TGTGCCTGGAGTGAGACCTACGAGCAGTACTTC
>.|many|TRBV6-5|TRBJ2-5|14
CASRANWGEETQYF
TGTGCCAGCAGGGCAAACTGGGGGGAGGAGACCCAGTACTTC
>.|many|TRBV7-2|TRBJ2-1|14
CASSLGVVNNEQFF
TGTGCCAGCAGCTTAGGAGTCGTGAACAATGAGCAGTTCTTC
>.|many|TRBV29-1|TRBJ2-3|13
CSASPSTTDTQYF
TGCAGCGCATCACCGTCCACCACAGATACGCAGTATTTT
>.|many|TRBV12-3/TRBV12-4|TRBJ1-6|15
CASSLGHAARSPLHF
TGTGCCAGCAGTTTAGGGCACGCGGCTAGGTCACCCCTCCACTTT
>TRBD1|.|TRBV29-1|TRBJ2-7|13
CSAITGTGYEQYF
TGCAGCGCTATCACCGGGACAGGCTACGAGCAGTACTTC
>TRBD2|many|TRBV27|TRBJ2-7|16
CASSFSLAGGPGEQYF
TGTGCCAGCAGTTTTAGCCTAGCGGGAGGGCCGGGCGAGCAGTACTTC
>.|many|TRBV7-9|TRBJ2-2|12
CAGEQNHGELFF
TGTGCCGGGGAGCAGAATCACGGGGAGCTGTTTTTT
>.|many|TRBV19|TRBJ2-4|15
CASSPDPPGWDIQYF
TGTGCCAGTAGTCCAGATCCCCCAGGGTGGGACATTCAGTACTTC
>.|many|TRBV28|TRBJ1-5|14
CASSFRGRGQPQHF
TGTGCCAGCAGTTTTCGGGGGCGAGGGCAGCCCCAGCATTTT
>TRBD2|many|TRBV20-1|TRBJ2-7|13
CSARETRGDEQYF
TGCAGTGCTAGGGAGACCCGGGGGGACGAGCAGTACTTC
>TRBD1|.|TRBV28|TRBJ1-4|16
CASSSPSGGTNEKLFF
TGTGCCAGCAGTTCTCCTTCAGGGGGCACTAATGAAAAACTGTTTTTT
>.|many|TRBV6-1|TRBJ2-3|17
CASSESLAGRLTDTQYF
TGTGCCAGCAGTGAATCGCTAGCCGGGAGACTTACCGATACGCAGTATTTT
>.|many|TRBV6-5|TRBJ2-3|13
CASSKPNTDTQYF
TGTGCCAGCAGTAAACCGAACACAGATACGCAGTATTTT
>.|.|TRBV7-2|TRBJ1-1|15
CASSLDAGGGTEAFF
TGTGCCAGCAGCCTAGATGCCGGGGGTGGCACTGAAGCTTTCTTT
>.|many|TRBV2|TRBJ1-1|14
CASSDGKMNTEAFF
TGTGCCAGCAGTGACGGTAAGATGAACACTGAAGCTTTCTTT
>.|many|TRBV6-6|TRBJ2-4|14
CASSRDSYKNIQYF
TGTGCCAGCAGTCGTGACAGTTATAAAAACATTCAGTACTTC
>TRBD1|many|TRBV28|TRBJ2-2|15
CASSLRDRDAGELFF
TGTGCCAGCAGTTTACGGGACAGGGATGCCGGGGAGCTGTTTTTT
>.|many|TRBV28|TRBJ2-5|13
CASNIAEQETQYF
TGTGCCAGCAACATCGCGGAACAAGAGACCCAGTACTTC
>.|many|TRBV24-1|TRBJ2-4|16
CATSDPKRRVKNIQYF
TGTGCCACCAGTGACCCCAAGCGGAGAGTCAAAAACATTCAGTACTTC
>.|many|TRBV30|TRBJ2-7|14
CAWSKVYHPYEQYF
TGTGCCTGGAGTAAAGTTTATCATCCCTACGAGCAGTACTTC
>.|many|TRBV12-3/TRBV12-4|TRBJ1-1|16
CASRLPGPPKVGEAFF
TGTGCCAGCAGGCTCCCGGGACCCCCGAAGGTGGGTGAAGCTTTCTTT
>.|many|TRBV5-6|TRBJ2-5|15
CASSLTDSRGETQYF
TGTGCCAGCAGCTTGACAGACTCCCGGGGAGAGACCCAGTACTTC
>.|.|TRBV5-1|TRBJ1-1|14
CASSWGRVNSEAFF
TGCGCCAGCAGCTGGGGTAGAGTGAACTCTGAAGCTTTCTTT
>.|many|TRBV19|TRBJ1-1|14
CASSIWGTNTEAFF
TGTGCCAGTAGTATATGGGGGACGAACACTGAAGCTTTCTTT
>.|many|TRBV28|TRBJ2-1|12
CASEVGGNEQFF
TGTGCCAGCGAAGTAGGGGGTAATGAGCAGTTCTTC
>.|few|TRBV20-1|TRBJ2-2|16
CSAPRVADLNTGELFF
TGCAGTGCTCCAAGGGTAGCGGATCTGAACACCGGGGAGCTGTTTTTT
>TRBD1|many|TRBV28|TRBJ2-7|13
CASRVAGGYEQYF
TGTGCCAGCAGGGTGGCAGGGGGCTACGAGCAGTACTTC
>TRBD2|.|TRBV6-2/TRBV6-3|TRBJ2-2|19
CASNIYPASGRPNTGELSF
TGTGCCAGCAATATTTACCCGGCTAGCGGGAGACCGAACACCGGGGAGCTGTCTTTT
>.|.|TRBV20-1|TRBJ2-7|14
CSASQSGRAAEQYF
TGCAGTGCTAGCCAAAGCGGGCGGGCGGCCGAGCAGTACTTC
>TRBD1|many|TRBV9|TRBJ2-7|15
CASSVEGTASYEQYF
TGTGCCAGCAGCGTAGAAGGGACAGCCTCCTACGAGCAGTACTTC